The T cell receptor beta chain under discussion was sequenced for a study of cytomegalovirus exposure and HLA in healthy donors. The CDR3 consists of 14 residues. Trimming removed 4 bases from V and 3 bases from J, with 12 bases in between. The germline V gene has CDR1 SNHLY and CDR2 FYNNEI. The PCR contained 60 Vbeta and 13 Jbeta primers. Measured with immunoSEQ multiplex PCR; TCRdb has only the in-frame clones, and not every one. Of about 94,000 clones listed, 77% were seen once; the top ten hold 3% to 4.5%. This clonotype was sampled from a man aged 25 to 40 in good health and CMV-seronegative. V gene TRBV2 combines with J gene TRBJ1-2; D is possibly TRBD1 (6 bases). The sequenced material came from PBMCs. CDR3 nucleotides: TGTGCCAGCAGTGGGCAGGGGAGTGACTATGGCTACACCTTC. Translation: CASSGQGSDYGYTF.